The count of the clone carrying this T cell receptor (beta chain) is one. What it binds is not known. The entry originates in a study of OX40 agonist ivuxolimab in advanced cancers. This table comes from immunoSEQ multiplex PCR, and its TCRdb copy is limited to in-frame clones, with some not included. The sample has 150,000 to 190,000 clones, 85% to 95% seen once. Trimming cost V 6 bases and J 9 bases, with 13 bases left between them. The CDR3 covers 12 residues. CDR1 MNHNY and CDR2 SVGAGI come from the germline V gene (reference sequence). Overall study findings and caveats: CD4+ and CD8+ T cells in blood underwent clonal expansion by week 6 at 0.1 to 3.0 mg/kg. The work left the antigen specificity of expanded peripheral T cells undetermined.

V is TRBV6-6 and J is TRBJ2-3, with D unclear. This receptor was taken from an adult with an advanced solid tumor such as melanoma, head and neck, liver or kidney cancer. The source was CD4+ or CD8+ T cells sorted from blood, collected in a trial of the OX40 agonist ivuxolimab. The CDR3 DNA reads TGTGCCAGCAGGTCAGAAGGGAAGACGCAGTATTTT. It translates to CASRSEGKTQYF.